This entry concerns a single TCR beta chain. This receptor's antigen is unknown. The CDR3 carries no conserved terminal phenylalanine or tryptophan, so it likely arises from a read error. Sequencing instrument: Illumina HiSeq 2000. Multiplex PCR amplification was used to build the TCR beta chain libraries. High-throughput sequencing was used to analyze the amplified TCR beta chain products. TCRdb redid the processing of the public reads, applying fastp at Q25 and MiXCR, and retained in-frame beta chains. Rows merge per CDR3 protein into single entries with the most common DNA and genes. This sample has 140,000 to 150,000 distinct CDR3 sequences in its table, and 30% to 35% of those were observed once. Together, the top ten hold about 2.5% of the sample. This specimen comes from a study of breast tumors, draining lymph nodes, adjacent tissues (dated by TCRdb to 2016 to 2018). Study-level background: In breast cancer patients, the study compared the TCR beta repertoires of tumor, adjacent nontumor tissue and axillary lymph nodes. The study aimed to assess the relationships and possible T-cell exchange between tumor, surrounding tissue and draining lymph node repertoires in human breast cancer.

The study at large found these results: The study presented the conclusion that tumor T cells originate in lymph nodes as consistent with a hypothesis, not as something directly demonstrated. The data were considered consistent with the idea that most tumor T cells come from the lymph node and then expand in tumor tissue. Tumor and nontumor tissue repertoires were found to be significantly more similar in luminal-like than in basal-like breast cancer. T-cell repertoire diversity in tumors was found to be lower than in lymph nodes but higher than in nontumor tissue, and preferential V and J gene usage was observed.

The axillary draining lymph nodes of breast cancer patients were the source of the lymph node samples. CDR1 and CDR2 are drawn from the germline V gene (reference sequence): SSHAT, FNYEAQ. The CDR3 contains 14 residues when both ends are counted. Left in the record is the CDR3 DNA by itself, 42 bases read in frame from the first base. Input material: axillary lymph node tissue. The chain is assembled from TRBV7-7 and TRBJ2-5; the D element might be TRBD1 or TRBD2, as each aligns at 5 bases. The TCR was taken from a female donor with breast cancer. Some clones in this sample may be carry-over from other donors' samples. The nucleotide sequence reads TGTGCTAGCACCCCCTGGGGGTACCAAGAGACCCAGTACTTG. It translates as CASTPWGYQETQYL.